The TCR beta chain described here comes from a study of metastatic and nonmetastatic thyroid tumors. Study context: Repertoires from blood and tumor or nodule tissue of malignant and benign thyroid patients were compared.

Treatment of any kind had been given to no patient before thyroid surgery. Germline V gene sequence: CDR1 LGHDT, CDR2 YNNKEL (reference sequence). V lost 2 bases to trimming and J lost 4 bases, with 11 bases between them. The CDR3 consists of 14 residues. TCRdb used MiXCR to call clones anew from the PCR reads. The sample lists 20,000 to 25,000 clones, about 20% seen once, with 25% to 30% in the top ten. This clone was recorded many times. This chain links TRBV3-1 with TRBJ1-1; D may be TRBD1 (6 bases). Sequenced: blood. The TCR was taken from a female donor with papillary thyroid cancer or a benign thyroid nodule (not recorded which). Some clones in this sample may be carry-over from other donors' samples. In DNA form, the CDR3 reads TGTGCCAGCAGCCAATTACAGGGTTTCACTGAAGCTTTCTTT. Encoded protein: CASSQLQGFTEAFF. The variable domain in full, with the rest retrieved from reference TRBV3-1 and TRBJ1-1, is DTAVSQTPKYLVTQMGNDKSIKCEQNLGHDTMYWYKQDSKKFLKIMFSYNNKELIINETVPNRFSPKSPDKAHLNLHINSLELGDSAVYFCASSQLQGFTEAFFGQGTRLTVV.